Sequencing of this TCR beta chain was carried out in a study of T cell responses to AZD1222 COVID-19 vaccine. Concerning this clone itself: The antigen is not known.

Profiled with immunoSEQ multiplex PCR; TCRdb holds only in-frame clones, not every one. This sample has 130,000 or so clones; about 90% occur once, and the top ten carry 1.9%. The study, taken as a whole, reports: In a largely white British group with more females than males, clonal diversity was possibly underestimated.

V shed 6 bases, J shed 2 bases, and the junction held 5 bases outside the gene matches. CDR3 size: 14 residues. CDR1 is MNHEY and CDR2 is SVGAGI in the germline V gene. The chain couples TRBV6-5 to TRBJ2-7; 9 positions agree with TRBD1. This TCR came from an adult in good health. The sample in question was peripheral blood, obtained on day 0 of AZD1222 vaccination. Written as DNA, the CDR3 is TGTGCCAGCAGGGGACAGGGTCGGACCTACGAGCAGTACTTC. It translates to CASRGQGRTYEQYF.